These 32 T cell receptor beta chains were all obtained from the same sample, sequenced in a study of prognosis after radiotherapy for stage I lung cancer. The TCR beta CDR3 region was amplified from genomic DNA, with two rounds of multiplex PCR being used for the amplification. Amplification in first-round PCR relied on primers specific to each TRBV and TRBJ gene. TCRdb re-called the multiplex PCR reads with MiXCR, one entry per CDR3 protein. Of some 39,000 distinct CDR3 sequences listed, approximately 24% are singletons. The starting material was PBMCs, obtained before or after stereotactic body radiation therapy (not recorded which). Receptors were obtained from a donor at least 50 years old with non-small cell lung cancer.

Ten or more counts support this clonotype. Without the conserved terminal phenylalanine or tryptophan, this CDR3 likely stems from a read error. The chain carries TRBV2 and TRBJ1-5; D remains ambiguous. Looked up from germline, CDR1 is SNHLY and CDR2 is FYNNEI. This CDR3 region has 16 residues. The ends were cut back, 4 bases at V and 1 base at J, with 14 bases in the middle. CDR3 DNA sequence: TGTGCCAGCAGTGCCAGCTCACTAGGCAGCAATCAGCCCCAGCATTCT. Its protein is CASSASSLGSNQPQHS.

This clonotype has at least ten counts. The genes are TRBV6-1 and TRBJ2-7; D is unclear. Trimming removed 6 bases at V and 3 bases at J, with 12 bases between. The CDR3 consists of 13 residues. The germline V gene has CDR1 MNHNS and CDR2 SASEGT. CDR3 residues: CASSVVTIYEQYF. The CDR3, as DNA: TGTGCCAGCAGCGTCGTGACGATCTACGAGCAGTACTTC.

This clonotype appeared many times. The chain combines TRBV28 with TRBJ1-1, with D tentatively TRBD1 (5 bases). The CDR3 has 14 amino acids. Germline assignment: CDR1 MDHEN and CDR2 SYDVKM. The V end was cut by 7 bases, the J end by 2 bases, with 14 bases between. The CDR3 region is CASIGGGGNTEAFF. DNA of the CDR3: TGTGCCAGCATTGGGGGGGGAGGTAACACTGAAGCTTTCTTT.

V and J are TRBV4-2 and TRBJ1-1, with D possibly matching TRBD1 (6 bases). The CDR3 totals 13 residues. Germline CDR1 and CDR2: LGHNA and YNFKEQ. V was pared by 4 bases and J by 6 bases, with 12 bases between. CDR3 DNA: TGTGCCAGCAGCCCACAGGGCAAGCCTGAAGCTTTCTTT. Its protein is CASSPQGKPEAFF.

With respect to this clonotype: A read error likely explains this, since a far larger clone differs by one base. The gene calls are TRBV6-4 and TRBJ2-2, with 8 bases fitting TRBD2. CDR1 MRHNA and CDR2 SNTAGT come from the germline V gene. The CDR3 runs to 16 residues. For the CDR3, the DNA is TGTGCCAGCAGTTACTCGTTAGCGGGAAGCACCAGGGAGCTGTTTTTT. Its translation: CASSYSLAGSTRELFF.

This clonotype was observed at least ten times. The rearrangement links TRBV20-1 to TRBJ2-1; 9 nucleotides line up with TRBD1. There are 15 residues in the CDR3. CDR1 DFQATT and CDR2 SNEGSKA come from the germline V gene (reference sequence). Losses at the gene ends were 0 bases for V and 3 bases for J; bases not matched to a gene: 3. CDR3 sequence: CSARDLGQGYNEQFF. Written as DNA, the CDR3 is TGCAGTGCTAGAGACTTGGGACAGGGCTACAATGAGCAGTTCTTC.

This clonotype was seen at least ten times. This sequence joins TRBV2 and TRBJ1-1, with 7 bases lining up with TRBD1. The V gene end was trimmed by 6 bases and the J gene end by 2 bases; junction bases not matched to a gene: 6. Germline CDR1 and CDR2: SNHLY and FYNNEI. This CDR3 has 14 amino acids. The CDR3 loop reads CASRQDRANTEAFF. CDR3 DNA: TGTGCCAGCAGACAAGACAGGGCTAACACTGAAGCTTTCTTT.

Within the sample, this clonotype is medium-sized. This sequence joins TRBV20-1 and TRBJ2-3; 9 nucleotides agree with TRBD2. With 6 bases clipped from V and 0 bases from J, the junction kept 7 bases outside the gene matches. The germline V gene encodes CDR1 DFQATT and CDR2 SNEGSKA (reference sequence). CDR3 length equals 15 residues. The CDR3 reads CSAKRAGGSTDTQYF. The CDR3 DNA reads TGCAGTGCCAAGAGAGCGGGAGGCAGCACAGATACGCAGTATTTT.

This clonotype has a count of ten or more. The rearrangement uses TRBV5-4 and TRBJ1-2, with D possibly matching TRBD1 (5 bases). V was cut by 0 bases and J by 5 bases, with 8 bases left in between. The CDR3 runs to 13 residues. CDR1 and CDR2 (germline): SGHNT, YYREEE (reference sequence). CDR3 sequence: CASSLAGTYGYTF. The CDR3 DNA is TGTGCCAGCAGCTTGGCCGGGACGTATGGCTACACCTTC.

This sequence joins TRBV20-1 and TRBJ2-1; TRBD2 agrees at 8 bases. This CDR3 is built from 13 residues. Germline V gene data show CDR1 as DFQATT and CDR2 as SNEGSKA (reference sequence). V dropped 8 bases and J dropped 6; count of bases not matched to a gene: 9. The CDR3 DNA sequence: TGCAGTAGGACTTTTGCGGGGGGCAATGAGCAGTTCTTC. Translation gives CSRTFAGGNEQFF.

This clonotype was seen repeatedly, ten times or more. V usage is TRBV5-1 and J usage is TRBJ2-4; 14 nucleotides match TRBD2. Germline CDR1 SGHRS, CDR2 YFSETQ. This CDR3 region has 17 residues. With V trimmed by 4 bases and J by 5 bases, 8 bases remained unmatched. CDR3 bases: TGCGCCAGCAGCCTCGGAGGGACTAGCGGGGGACAAAACATTCAGTACTTC. It translates to CASSLGGTSGGQNIQYF.

With regard to this clonotype: This clone may be a read error of a much larger clone one base away. The CDR3 region has the DNA TGCAGCGTTCAGGACTTTCGCTGGACGGCCCACCCTTCCTACGAGCAGTACTTC. Amino acids: CSVQDFRWTAHPSYEQYF. The chain is built from TRBV29-1 and TRBJ2-7; tentatively, D is TRBD2 (5 bases). The ends were cut back, 5 bases at V and 1 base at J, with 27 bases in the middle. This CDR3 is built from 18 residues. In germline, CDR1 is SQVTM, CDR2 ANQGSEA.

Worth noting for this clonotype: At one end the junction does not follow the germline gene, possibly because of a read error. The chain joins TRBV7-8 to TRBJ1-6; D unresolved. CDR1 and CDR2 from the germline V gene are SGHVS and FQNEAQ. There are 19 residues in the CDR3. CDR3 amino acids: CASSLTRYSRAMLNSPLNF. In nucleotides, the CDR3 is TGTGCCAGCAGCTTAACACGATATTCTCGGGCCATGCTGAATTCACCCCTCAACTTT.

This clonotype occurred many times. J is TRBJ2-7 and V is TRBV18; D is ambiguous. The germline gives CDR1 KGHSH, CDR2 LQKENI. Trimming took off 3 bases at V and 7 bases at J, with 16 bases between the two ends. This CDR3 is built from 14 residues. CDR3 in amino acids: CASSPHRIVREQYF. The CDR3 DNA is TGTGCCAGCTCACCGCATAGGATAGTACGGGAGCAGTACTTC.

This clonotype has ten or more counts. The chain uses TRBV30 and TRBJ1-2; TRBD1 matches at 9 bases. The CDR3 covers 13 residues. With V trimmed by 6 bases and J by 4 bases, 6 bases remained unmatched. CDR1 GTSNPN and CDR2 SVGIG come from the germline V gene (reference sequence). The CDR3 sequence: CACPTGGSYGYTF. For the CDR3, the DNA is TGTGCCTGCCCGACAGGGGGGAGCTATGGCTACACCTTC.

This clonotype appeared many times. The chain recombines TRBV28 with TRBJ1-5; D call uncertain. Germline V gene lookup returns CDR1 MDHEN and CDR2 SYDVKM. CDR3 length: 16 residues. The V and J ends lost 5 bases and 3 bases respectively, with 17 bases between them. CDR3 region: CASSPVDSGYNQPQHF. The DNA for the CDR3 is TGTGCCAGCAGTCCGGTTGATTCGGGCTACAATCAGCCCCAGCATTTT.

This clonotype was found many times. V gene TRBV3-1 combines with J gene TRBJ2-5; D remains unclear. CDR1 LGHDT and CDR2 YNNKEL come from the germline V gene (reference sequence). Trimming took off 0 bases at V and 5 bases at J, with 13 bases between the two ends. The CDR3 loop spans 15 amino acids. This CDR3 reads CASSQEQVSFETQYF. For the CDR3, the DNA is TGTGCCAGCAGCCAAGAGCAGGTATCTTTTGAGACCCAGTACTTC.

In this sample, this clonotype turned up many times. The chain joins TRBV2 to TRBJ2-5; a possible D gene is TRBD1 (7 bases). The CDR3 runs 14 residues. Germline V gene data show CDR1 as SNHLY and CDR2 as FYNNEI. Between the trimmed V and J ends, which lost 6 bases and 4 bases, there was a span of 15 bases. Written as DNA, the CDR3 is TGTGCCAGCAGCCCGGAGGGGGCTGGAGAGACCCAGTACTTC. It specifies CASSPEGAGETQYF.

This clonotype was observed many times. The chain couples TRBV25-1 to TRBJ2-1, with 9 bases fitting TRBD1. Losses at the gene ends were 5 bases for V and 6 bases for J; bases not matched to a gene: 8. Germline CDR1 reads MGHDK; CDR2 reads SYGVNS. CDR3 size: 15 residues. CDR3: CASSPGDRVSNEQFF. In DNA form, the CDR3 reads TGTGCCAGCAGTCCTGGGGACAGGGTATCCAATGAGCAGTTCTTC.

This clonotype occurred many times. The rearrangement joins TRBV28 to TRBJ1-4, with a possible D match to TRBD1 (6 bases). Trimming took off 6 bases at V and 8 bases at J, with 22 bases between the two ends. This CDR3 spans 16 amino acids. The V gene's germline CDR1 is MDHEN and CDR2 SYDVKM. CDR3 amino acids: CASSPGSVQGREKLFF. CDR3 coding DNA: TGTGCCAGCAGCCCAGGGAGTGTTCAGGGGAGAGAAAAACTGTTTTTT. Looking up the rest from reference TRBV28 and TRBJ1-4 gives the full variable domain: DVKVTQSSRYLVKRTGEKVFLECVQDMDHENMFWYRQDPGLGLRLIYFSYDVKMKEKGDIPEGYSVSREKKERFSLILESASTNQTSMYLCASSPGSVQGREKLFFGSGTQLSVL.

In this sample, this clonotype turned up many times. V gene TRBV24-1 combines with J gene TRBJ2-3, with D hard to call. CDR3 length: 12 amino acids. The V end lost 5 bases, the J end lost 4 bases, and 6 bases lay between the germline ends. The V gene's germline CDR1 is KGHDR and CDR2 SFDVKD. For the CDR3, the DNA is TGTGCCACCAGTGGTCCATCAGATACGCAGTATTTT. It codes for CATSGPSDTQYF.

Points on this clonotype: This likely came from a read error, as a far larger clone is one base away. The V and J genes are TRBV7-9 and TRBJ2-5, with TRBD2 matching over 8 bases. V was clipped by 7 bases and J by 3 bases; unmatched bases: 10. From germline, CDR1 is SEHNR and CDR2 FQNEAQ (reference sequence). The CDR3 length is 15 residues. In nucleotides, the CDR3 is TGTGCCAGCAACCCACGGACTAGCTCTAAAGAGACCCAGTACTTC. Amino acid sequence: CASNPRTSSKETQYF.

As concerns this clonotype: Given a much more abundant clone one base away, this may be a read error. V and J are TRBV10-2 and TRBJ1-6; D perhaps matches TRBD1 (5 bases). CDR3 length: 16 residues. V was clipped by 4 bases and J by 3 bases, with 13 bases between them. In germline, CDR1 is WSHSY, CDR2 SAAADI. The CDR3: CASSGARGVYNSPLHF. The CDR3 nucleotides are TGCGCCAGCAGTGGGGCGCGGGGGGTCTATAATTCACCCCTCCACTTT.

The V and J genes are TRBV28 and TRBJ1-6; D call uncertain. CDR1 is MDHEN, CDR2 SYDVKM, per germline. The CDR3 contains 16 residues. V dropped 2 bases and J dropped 11 bases, with 19 bases sitting between them. The CDR3 sequence: CASSLGGRTANPPLHF. In DNA form, the CDR3 reads TGTGCCAGCAGTTTAGGCGGTCGCACGGCGAATCCACCCCTCCACTTT. The full variable domain, completed using reference TRBV28 and TRBJ1-6, is DVKVTQSSRYLVKRTGEKVFLECVQDMDHENMFWYRQDPGLGLRLIYFSYDVKMKEKGDIPEGYSVSREKKERFSLILESASTNQTSMYLCASSLGGRTANPPLHFGNGTRLTVT.

This clonotype was found many times. This chain uses TRBV4-1 with TRBJ1-2; D gene ambiguous. This CDR3 is 15 amino acids long. The germline V gene encodes CDR1 MGHRA and CDR2 YSYEKL. V lost 0 bases, J lost 4 bases, and 12 bases lay in between. The CDR3 nucleotides are TGCGCCAGCAGCCAAGAAGACAACAGTCCCTATGGCTACACCTTC. It codes for CASSQEDNSPYGYTF.

This clonotype was seen repeatedly, ten times or more. The chain carries TRBV25-1 and TRBJ1-2; the match to TRBD1 covers 8 bases. The CDR3 is 14 amino acids. CDR1 is MGHDK, CDR2 SYGVNS, per germline. With 2 bases clipped from V and 3 bases from J, the junction kept 2 bases outside the gene matches. CDR3 sequence (DNA): TGTGCCAGCAGTGAACTGACAGGGGACTATGGCTACACCTTC. Its protein is CASSELTGDYGYTF.

This clonotype showed up many times. This chain uses TRBV28 with TRBJ1-2; D possibly corresponds to TRBD1 (6 bases). The CDR3 extends over 12 amino acids. Trimming removed 11 bases at V and 8 bases at J, with 18 bases between. Germline loops: CDR1 MDHEN, CDR2 SYDVKM. This CDR3 is CAGGQLNGGYTF. As DNA, the CDR3 is TGTGCCGGGGGGCAATTAAACGGAGGCTACACCTTC.

This clonotype showed up many times. The gene calls are TRBV20-1 and TRBJ2-1; no reliable D call. Deletions cut 2 bases from V and 7 bases from J, with 12 bases between. The CDR3 is 13 amino acids. The V gene's germline CDR1 is DFQATT and CDR2 SNEGSKA (reference sequence). The CDR3 reads CSARTPLGNEQFF. The CDR3 DNA reads TGCAGTGCTAGAACTCCTCTTGGGAATGAGCAGTTCTTC.

This clonotype appeared many times. J is TRBJ2-2 and V is TRBV6-1; D is undetermined. The CDR3 runs 13 residues. Germline V gene lookup returns CDR1 MNHNS and CDR2 SASEGT. V was clipped by 6 bases and J by 5 bases, with 10 bases between them. CDR3 region: CASRHGRTGELFF. The CDR3 coding sequence is TGTGCCAGCAGGCATGGTCGGACCGGGGAGCTGTTTTTT.

This clonotype was counted ten times or more. V and J are TRBV19 and TRBJ1-5; D may be TRBD1 (5 bases). The CDR3 runs to 16 residues. Trimming took off 2 bases at V and 7 bases at J, with 18 bases between the two ends. Germline assignment: CDR1 LNHDA and CDR2 SQIVND (reference sequence). CDR3: CASSIRGLGGPQPQHF. The CDR3 DNA reads TGTGCCAGTAGTATACGGGGCCTCGGAGGGCCGCAGCCCCAGCATTTT.

This clonotype was seen repeatedly, ten times or more. The V gene is TRBV6-2 or TRBV6-3, the J gene TRBJ1-4, with a possible D match to TRBD1 (5 bases). The CDR3 has 12 residues. CDR1 MNHEY and CDR2 SVGEGT come from the germline V gene. The V and J ends lost 6 bases and 13 bases respectively, with 15 bases between them. In DNA, the CDR3 is TGTGCCAGCAGCCACGGGAAGGGGAGACTGTTTTTT. Translating gives CASSHGKGRLFF.

This clonotype was detected only a few times. A much bigger clone sits one base away, suggesting this may be a read error. The chain couples TRBV3-1 to TRBJ1-5; D is perhaps TRBD1 (6 bases). The CDR3 is made up of 13 amino acids. Germline V lookup: CDR1 LGHDT, CDR2 YNNKEL (reference sequence). Trimming shortened V by 4 bases and J by 6 bases, and 10 bases separated the two germline ends. CDR3: CASSPNRAQPQHF. As DNA, the CDR3 is TGTGCCAGCAGCCCCAACAGGGCTCAGCCCCAGCATTTT.